These 14 T cell receptor beta chains came from one sample sequenced in a study of neurological immune-mediated disorders. TCRdb re-called the 5' RACE reads with MiXCR, one entry per CDR3 protein. The data show about 66,000 distinct CDR3 sequences, roughly 4.3% seen once. Sample: PBMCs. The receptors come from a man aged 25-45 years with multiple sclerosis.

This clonotype was seen more than once but under ten times. The chain couples TRBV4-1 to TRBJ2-2; 10 bases line up with TRBD1. The CDR3 has 15 amino acids. Germline-derived CDR1 and CDR2 are MGHRA and YSYEKL. V trimming: 0 bases; J trimming: 6 bases; junction bases outside the gene matches: 1. The DNA of the CDR3 is TGCGCCAGCAGCCAAGAGGGGACAGGGGCCGGGGAGCTGTTTTTT. It codes for CASSQEGTGAGELFF.

This clonotype was detected ten times or more. J is TRBJ1-5 and V is TRBV5-5; D ambiguous. Germline lookup yields CDR1 SGHKS and CDR2 YYEKEE (reference sequence). V shed 0 bases and J shed 2 bases, with 3 bases lying between them. The CDR3 length is 13 residues. The CDR3 sequence is CASSLDRNQPQHF. CDR3 nucleotide sequence: TGTGCCAGCAGCTTGGATCGCAATCAGCCCCAGCATTTT.

This clonotype occurred many times. V gene TRBV14 combines with J gene TRBJ1-1; D unresolved. V was clipped by 0 bases and J by 1 base, with 3 bases between them. Germline CDR1 reads SGHDN; CDR2 reads FVKESK. The CDR3 has 13 residues. CDR3 DNA sequence: TGTGCCAGCAGCCAAGATCAGAACACTGAAGCTTTCTTT. This translates into CASSQDQNTEAFF. Drawing the rest from reference TRBV14 and TRBJ1-1, the complete variable domain is EAGVTQFPSHSVIEKGQTVTLRCDPISGHDNLYWYRRVMGKEIKFLLHFVKESKQDESGMPNNRFLAERTGGTYSTLKVQPAELEDSGVYFCASSQDQNTEAFFGQGTRLTVV.

This clonotype was seen at least ten times. V usage is TRBV5-1 and J usage is TRBJ1-1; 8 bases agree with TRBD1. Trimming at V came to 3 bases and at J to 4 bases, leaving 5 bases not matched to a gene. Germline V gene lookup returns CDR1 SGHRS and CDR2 YFSETQ. The CDR3 loop spans 14 amino acids. CDR3 protein: CASSSTGGGTEAFF. CDR3 coding DNA: TGCGCCAGCAGCTCCACAGGGGGGGGCACTGAAGCTTTCTTT.

This clonotype has only a few counts. The chain employs TRBV3-1 and TRBJ2-7, with D hard to call. V was cut by 0 bases and J by 4 bases, with 13 bases left in between. The CDR3 contains 15 residues. Germline CDR1 reads LGHDT; CDR2 reads YNNKEL (reference sequence). The CDR3 DNA reads TGTGCCAGCAGCCAAGAAAGTGTGTCCAGTTACGAGCAGTACTTC. It translates to CASSQESVSSYEQYF.

The table lists this clonotype with many counts. This chain joins TRBV5-1 and TRBJ1-2; the D is unclear. Trimming cost V 5 bases and J 4 bases, with 12 bases left between them. The CDR3 contains 13 residues. Germline V gives CDR1 SGHRS, CDR2 YFSETQ. The DNA of the CDR3 is TGCGCCAGCAGTCCGAGGGCCGGCTATGGCTACACCTTC. It yields the protein CASSPRAGYGYTF.

In this sample, this clonotype turned up many times. V is TRBV4-2 and J is TRBJ1-2; 9 bases align to TRBD1. This CDR3 has 15 amino acids. Germline trimming cut 4 bases from V and 4 bases from J; bases unmatched to any gene: 7. CDR1 LGHNA and CDR2 YNFKEQ come from the germline V gene. CDR3: CASSPQQGATYGYTF. The CDR3 DNA is TGTGCCAGCAGCCCACAACAGGGGGCAACCTATGGCTACACCTTC.

At least ten counts were recorded for this clonotype. This chain connects TRBV11-1 to TRBJ1-1; weak D call: TRBD1 (5 bases). The V and J ends lost 6 bases and 3 bases respectively, with 11 bases between them. Looked up from germline, CDR1 is SGHAT and CDR2 is FQDESV (reference sequence). CDR3 size: 13 residues. The CDR3 sequence: CASSEDTYTEAFF. The CDR3 DNA sequence: TGTGCCAGCAGTGAGGACACCTACACTGAAGCTTTCTTT.

This clonotype was seen at least ten times. The J gene is TRBJ1-1, the V gene TRBV20-1; tentative D call: TRBD1 (5 bases). CDR1 and CDR2 (germline): DFQATT, SNEGSKA (reference sequence). V lost 5 bases to trimming and J lost 0 bases, with 13 bases between them. The CDR3 spans 14 residues. The CDR3 bases are TGCAGTGCTGGGAAGGGGTGGTTGAACACTGAAGCTTTCTTT. Its protein is CSAGKGWLNTEAFF.

V usage is TRBV27 and J usage is TRBJ2-4; 7 positions match TRBD1. J was trimmed by 8 bases and V by 2 bases; bases with no gene match: 3. CDR3 size: 13 residues. Germline lookup yields CDR1 MNHEY and CDR2 SMNVEV (reference sequence). CDR3 amino acids: CASSLIGTDIQYF. CDR3 DNA: TGTGCCAGCAGTTTAATCGGGACAGACATTCAGTACTTC.

The genes are TRBV7-9 and TRBJ1-1; D call uncertain. The length of the CDR3 is 13 residues. Germline CDR1 reads SEHNR; CDR2 reads FQNEAQ (reference sequence). Trimming left V 4 bases short and J 4 bases short, with 10 bases between. The CDR3 loop reads CASSYTGGTEAFF. CDR3 bases: TGTGCCAGCAGCTATACCGGCGGCACTGAAGCTTTCTTT.

This clonotype came up a few times. The chain uses TRBV7-9 and TRBJ1-1, with TRBD1 matching over 7 bases. After removal of 4 bases from V and 3 bases from J, the junction contained 5 bases not matched to a gene. Germline CDR1 is SEHNR and CDR2 is FQNEAQ (reference sequence). The length of the CDR3 is 14 residues. DNA of the CDR3: TGTGCCAGCAGCTCCCGGGACAGACACACTGAAGCTTTCTTT. Residues: CASSSRDRHTEAFF. The complete variable domain, with remaining parts taken from reference TRBV7-9 and TRBJ1-1, reads DTGVSQNPRHKITKRGQNVTFRCDPISEHNRLYWYRQTLGQGPEFLTYFQNEAQLEKSRLLSDRFSAERPKGSFSTLEIQRTEQGDSAMYLCASSSRDRHTEAFFGQGTRLTVV.

This clonotype came up many times. The chain employs TRBV27 and TRBJ1-2; 8 bases map to TRBD1. CDR3 length: 13 residues. V gave up 5 bases and J gave up 6 bases; unmatched junction bases: 5. CDR1 is MNHEY, CDR2 SMNVEV, per germline (reference sequence). CDR3 bases: TGTGCCAGCAGTCGAGGACAGGGTCATGGCTACACCTTC. It codes for CASSRGQGHGYTF.

This clonotype was seen repeatedly, ten times or more. This chain joins TRBV4-1 and TRBJ1-4, with D perhaps TRBD1 (5 bases). The CDR3 covers 16 residues. Germline V gives CDR1 MGHRA, CDR2 YSYEKL. The ends were cut back, 0 bases at V and 1 base at J, with 9 bases in the middle. The CDR3 sequence is CASSQEGGETNEKLFF. For the CDR3, the DNA is TGCGCCAGCAGCCAAGAAGGAGGGGAAACTAATGAAAAACTGTTTTTT.